Included here is one T cell receptor (beta chain) sequence, with context. Profiled with immunoSEQ multiplex PCR; TCRdb holds only in-frame clones, not every one. The repertoire includes 90,000 to 130,000 clones, around 65% of them detected once, and approximately 25% sits in the top ten. This entry is derived from a study of shared clonotypes between healthy human individuals. In the study overall: Each donor had three CD4 naive, three CD4 memory, two CD8 naive and one CD8 memory plate.

CDR3 length: 15 residues. The trim removed 5 bases at V and 6 bases at J, leaving 13 bases unmatched. Germline V lookup: CDR1 MNHEY, CDR2 SVGAGI. The source of this sequence is a young woman in good health. Sequenced material: memory CD8+ T cells sorted from blood. Subset indicated: CD45RO+ cells pooled with CCR7-negative TemRA cells. The chain uses TRBV6-5 and TRBJ2-7; 7 bases agree with TRBD1. CDR3 amino acids: CASSTPRTGDLEQYF. CDR3 DNA: TGTGCCAGCAGTACCCCCCGAACAGGGGATCTCGAGCAGTACTTC.